These 13 T cell receptor beta chains were sequenced from one sample in a study of preoperative IRX-2 immunotherapy in early breast cancer. TCRdb keeps only in-frame clones here, not all; method: immunoSEQ multiplex PCR. The sample consists of 40,000 to 45,000 clones, 60% to 80% of them appearing once. Treatment described: preoperative locoregional IRX-2 cytokine immunotherapy. The material was tumor tissue, obtained after IRX-2 immunotherapy. All receptors come from a human donor with breast cancer.

This clone was counted only a few times. The chain employs TRBV7-6 and TRBJ1-1; D is perhaps TRBD1 (6 bases). CDR1 and CDR2 (germline): SGHVS, FNYEAQ. V was trimmed by 5 bases and J by 2 bases, leaving 12 bases between them. CDR3 length: 14 amino acids. This CDR3 is CASSRGGSNTEAFF. The DNA of the CDR3 is TGTGCCAGCAGCAGGGGGGGTAGTAACACTGAAGCTTTCTTT.

The V call is TRBV5-1, the J call TRBJ2-2, with 7 bases identical to TRBD1. V trimming: 3 bases; J trimming: 4 bases; junction bases outside the gene matches: 6. This CDR3 spans 15 amino acids. Germline values: CDR1 SGHRS, CDR2 YFSETQ. The CDR3 coding sequence is TGCGCCAGCAGCTCATTGGGACAGCCCACCGGGGAGCTGTTTTTT. Translated: CASSSLGQPTGELFF.

The rearrangement joins TRBV6-8 to TRBJ2-7; D is undetermined. Trimming cost V 8 bases and J 0 bases, with 11 bases left between them. Germline values: CDR1 MNHGY, CDR2 SAAAGT. The CDR3 loop spans 13 amino acids. CDR3 coding DNA: TGTGCCAGCGAGATGAGGAGCTCCTACGAGCAGTACTTC. Translation: CASEMRSSYEQYF.

The rearrangement links TRBV11-3 to TRBJ1-6, with 10 positions matching TRBD1. The J segment lost 0 bases and the V segment lost 4 bases, leaving 6 bases of the junction unmatched. The CDR3 is 18 amino acids. Germline CDR1 is SGHNT and CDR2 is YENEEA. CDR3 nucleotides: TGTGCCAGCAGCTCTCCGACAGGGGGCCTCTCCTATAATTCACCCCTCCACTTT. Translated, it gives CASSSPTGGLSYNSPLHF.

The sample holds a few counts of this clone. The chain recombines TRBV11-3 with TRBJ2-1; D call uncertain. The germline V and J ends were trimmed by 2 bases and 1 base, with 9 bases remaining between them. This CDR3 is 15 amino acids long. Germline V CDR1 and CDR2: SGHNT, YENEEA. CDR3 loop: CASSLSVLSYNEQFF. CDR3 coding DNA: TGTGCCAGCAGCTTATCGGTTCTGTCCTACAATGAGCAGTTCTTC.

V and J are TRBV2 and TRBJ2-5; D tentatively reads TRBD1 or TRBD2 (6 bases each). Germline values: CDR1 SNHLY, CDR2 FYNNEI. The CDR3 loop spans 13 amino acids. V was cut by 10 bases and J by 4 bases, with 16 bases left in between. The CDR3 coding sequence is TGTGCCACCAAGGGGGGATATTCAGAGACCCAGTACTTC. It specifies CATKGGYSETQYF.

For this clone: At one end the junction does not follow the germline gene, possibly because of a read error. V and J are TRBV15 and TRBJ2-7, with a tentative D call TRBD1 (6 bases). The CDR3 totals 14 residues. The germline gives CDR1 LNHNV, CDR2 YYDKDF (reference sequence). This CDR3 is CATSRDRAPGHLTF. The CDR3 DNA sequence: TGTGCCACCAGCAGAGATCGGGCCCCGGGACACCTAACCTTC.

The chain is built from TRBV5-1 and TRBJ2-7, with TRBD1 matching 9 bases. V trimming: 7 bases; J trimming: 5 bases; junction bases outside the gene matches: 13. Germline CDR1 SGHRS, CDR2 YFSETQ. This CDR3 contains 15 residues. DNA of the CDR3: TGCGCCAGCGGACCGAGGACAGGGGATCGGAACGAGCAGTACTTC. As protein: CASGPRTGDRNEQYF.

The V gene is TRBV25-1, the J gene TRBJ1-6, with D tentatively TRBD1 (5 bases). V gave up 5 bases and J gave up 8 bases, with 10 bases separating them. CDR1 is MGHDK, CDR2 SYGVNS, per germline. The CDR3 length is 13 residues. CDR3 sequence reads: CASSTQGDSPLHF. DNA for the CDR3: TGTGCCAGCAGTACTCAGGGAGATTCACCCCTCCACTTT.

V and J are TRBV29-1 and TRBJ1-2, with 8 nucleotides matching TRBD1. V was clipped by 7 bases and J by 4 bases; unmatched bases: 5. Per germline, CDR1 SQVTM and CDR2 ANQGSEA. CDR3 length: 12 residues. This chain's CDR3 is CSARDRSYGYTF. The DNA for the CDR3 is TGCAGCGCCAGGGACAGGAGCTATGGCTACACCTTC.

This clone was picked up a small number of times. The chain couples TRBV6-8 to TRBJ1-1, with D possibly matching TRBD1 (5 bases). From germline, CDR1 is MNHGY and CDR2 SAAAGT. Trimming took 0 bases from V and 2 from J, leaving 7 bases between them. This CDR3 comprises 14 residues. The CDR3 DNA is TGTGCCAGCAGTTACTCAAGGGGAAACACTGAAGCTTTCTTT. Translation: CASSYSRGNTEAFF.

J is TRBJ2-1 and V is TRBV19; 7 bases are a match to TRBD2. This CDR3 has 14 amino acids. With V trimmed by 6 bases and J by 2 bases, 4 bases remained unmatched. Germline values: CDR1 LNHDA, CDR2 SQIVND (reference sequence). In nucleotides, the CDR3 is TGTGCCAGTAGCAGCGGGACTCCCTACAATGAGCAGTTCTTC. Its protein product is CASSSGTPYNEQFF.

This chain joins TRBV28 and TRBJ2-7; tentative D call: TRBD2 (6 bases). V was pared by 2 bases and J by 3 bases, with 11 bases between. The CDR3 has 14 residues. CDR1 and CDR2 from the germline V gene are MDHEN and SYDVKM. This CDR3 reads CASSLMGGLYEQYF. In DNA, the CDR3 is TGTGCCAGCAGTTTAATGGGGGGTCTCTACGAGCAGTACTTC.